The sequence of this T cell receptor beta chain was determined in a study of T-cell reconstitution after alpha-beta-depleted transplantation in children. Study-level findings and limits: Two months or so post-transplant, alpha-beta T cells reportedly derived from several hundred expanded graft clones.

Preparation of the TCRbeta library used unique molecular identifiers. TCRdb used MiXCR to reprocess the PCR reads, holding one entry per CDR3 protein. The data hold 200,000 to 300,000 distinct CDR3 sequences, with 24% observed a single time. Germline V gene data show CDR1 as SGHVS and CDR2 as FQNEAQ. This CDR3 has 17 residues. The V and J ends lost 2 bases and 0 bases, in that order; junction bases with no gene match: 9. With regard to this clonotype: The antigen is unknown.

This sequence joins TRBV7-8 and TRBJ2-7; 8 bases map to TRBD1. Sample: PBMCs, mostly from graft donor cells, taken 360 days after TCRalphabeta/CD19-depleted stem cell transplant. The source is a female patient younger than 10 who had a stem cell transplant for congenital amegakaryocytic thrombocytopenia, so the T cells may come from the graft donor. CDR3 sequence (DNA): TGTGCCAGCAGCTTATGGTTGTTGGGGACAGGCTCCTACGAGCAGTACTTC. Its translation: CASSLWLLGTGSYEQYF.